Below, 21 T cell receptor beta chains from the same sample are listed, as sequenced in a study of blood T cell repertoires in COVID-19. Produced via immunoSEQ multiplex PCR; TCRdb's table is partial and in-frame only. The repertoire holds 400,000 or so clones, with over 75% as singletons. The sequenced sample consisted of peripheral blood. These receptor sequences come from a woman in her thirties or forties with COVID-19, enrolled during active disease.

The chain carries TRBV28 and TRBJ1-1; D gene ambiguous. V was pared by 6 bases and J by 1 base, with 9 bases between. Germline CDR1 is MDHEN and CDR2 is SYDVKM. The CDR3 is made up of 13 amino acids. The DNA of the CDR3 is TGTGCCAGCAGCTTCAGTACGAACACTGAAGCTTTCTTT. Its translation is CASSFSTNTEAFF.

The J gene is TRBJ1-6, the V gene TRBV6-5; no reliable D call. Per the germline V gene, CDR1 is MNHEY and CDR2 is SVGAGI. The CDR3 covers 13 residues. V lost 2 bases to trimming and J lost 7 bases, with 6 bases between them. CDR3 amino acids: CASSYGRNSPLHF. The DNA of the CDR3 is TGTGCCAGCAGTTACGGTCGGAATTCACCCCTCCACTTT.

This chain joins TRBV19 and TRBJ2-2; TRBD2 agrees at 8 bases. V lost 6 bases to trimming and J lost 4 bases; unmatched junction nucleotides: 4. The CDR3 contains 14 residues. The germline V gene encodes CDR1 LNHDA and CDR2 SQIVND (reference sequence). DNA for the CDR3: TGTGCCAGTAGAAGCGGGAGTGGCACCGGGGAGCTGTTTTTT. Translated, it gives CASRSGSGTGELFF. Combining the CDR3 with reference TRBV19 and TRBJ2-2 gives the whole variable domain DGGITQSPKYLFRKEGQNVTLSCEQNLNHDAMYWYRQDPGQGLRLIYYSQIVNDFQKGDIAEGYSVSREKKESFPLTVTSAQKNPTAFYLCASRSGSGTGELFFGEGSRLTVL.

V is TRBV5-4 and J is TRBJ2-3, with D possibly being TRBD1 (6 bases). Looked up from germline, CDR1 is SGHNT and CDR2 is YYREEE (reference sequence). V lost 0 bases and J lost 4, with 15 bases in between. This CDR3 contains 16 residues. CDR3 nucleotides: TGTGCCAGCAGCTTGGAAGGGGGTCTCGGGGCAGATACGCAGTATTTT. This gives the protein CASSLEGGLGADTQYF.

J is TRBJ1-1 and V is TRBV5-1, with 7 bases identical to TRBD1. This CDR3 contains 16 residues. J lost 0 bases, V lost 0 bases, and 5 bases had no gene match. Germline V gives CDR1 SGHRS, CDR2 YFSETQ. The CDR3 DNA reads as TGCGCCAGCAGCTTGGGACAGGGTTTGGTGAACACTGAAGCTTTCTTT. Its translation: CASSLGQGLVNTEAFF.

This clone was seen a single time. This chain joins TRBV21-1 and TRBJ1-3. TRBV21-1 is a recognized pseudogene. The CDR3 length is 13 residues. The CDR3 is CASSIEIGNTIYF. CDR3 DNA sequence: TGTGCCAGCAGCATAGAGATCGGTAACACCATATATTTT.

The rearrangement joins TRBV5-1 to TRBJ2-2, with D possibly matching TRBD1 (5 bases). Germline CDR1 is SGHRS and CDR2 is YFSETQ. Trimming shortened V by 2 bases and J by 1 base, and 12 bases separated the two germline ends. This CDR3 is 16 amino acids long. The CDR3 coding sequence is TGCGCCAGCAGCTTCACCCCCCAGGGGAACACCGGGGAGCTGTTTTTT. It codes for CASSFTPQGNTGELFF.

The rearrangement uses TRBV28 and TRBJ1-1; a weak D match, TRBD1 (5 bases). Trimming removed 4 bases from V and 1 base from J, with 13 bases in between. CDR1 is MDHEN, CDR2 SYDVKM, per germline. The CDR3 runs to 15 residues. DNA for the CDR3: TGTGCCAGCAGTTCATGGAAGGGGCAGAACACTGAAGCTTTCTTT. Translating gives CASSSWKGQNTEAFF.

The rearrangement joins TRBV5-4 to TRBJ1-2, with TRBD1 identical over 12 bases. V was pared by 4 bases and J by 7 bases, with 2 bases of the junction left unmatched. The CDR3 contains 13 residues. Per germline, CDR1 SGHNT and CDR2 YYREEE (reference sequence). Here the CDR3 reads CASSGTGGFGYTF. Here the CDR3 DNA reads TGTGCCAGCAGCGGGACAGGGGGCTTTGGCTACACCTTC.

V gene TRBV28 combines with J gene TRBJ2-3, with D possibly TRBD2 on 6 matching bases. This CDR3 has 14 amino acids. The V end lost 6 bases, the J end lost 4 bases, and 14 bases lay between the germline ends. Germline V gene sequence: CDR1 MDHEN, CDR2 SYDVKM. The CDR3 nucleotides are TGTGCCAGCAGGGGTCGGGGGAGCGCAGATACGCAGTATTTT. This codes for CASRGRGSADTQYF.

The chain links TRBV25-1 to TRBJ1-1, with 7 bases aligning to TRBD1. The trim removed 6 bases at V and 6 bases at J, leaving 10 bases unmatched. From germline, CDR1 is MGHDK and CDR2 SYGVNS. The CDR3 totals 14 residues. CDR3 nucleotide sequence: TGTGCCAGCAGGGCGACAGGGTCAGTTTCTGAAGCTTTCTTT. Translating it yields CASRATGSVSEAFF. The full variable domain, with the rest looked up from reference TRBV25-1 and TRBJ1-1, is EADIYQTPRYLVIGTGKKITLECSQTMGHDKMYWYQQDPGMELHLIHYSYGVNSTEKGDLSSESTVSRIRTEHFPLTLESARPSHTSQYLCASRATGSVSEAFFGQGTRLTVV.

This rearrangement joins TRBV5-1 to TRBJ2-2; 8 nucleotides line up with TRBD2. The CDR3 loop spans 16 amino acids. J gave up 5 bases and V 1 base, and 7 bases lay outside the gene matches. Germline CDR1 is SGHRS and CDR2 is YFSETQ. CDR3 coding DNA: TGCGCCAGCAGCTTGTCAACTAGCGGCCAAACCGGGGAGCTGTTTTTT. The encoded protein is CASSLSTSGQTGELFF.

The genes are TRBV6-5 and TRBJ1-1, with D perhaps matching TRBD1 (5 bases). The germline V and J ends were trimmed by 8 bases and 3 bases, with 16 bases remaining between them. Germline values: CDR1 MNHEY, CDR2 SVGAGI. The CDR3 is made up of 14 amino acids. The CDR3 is CASYPLGGYTEAFF. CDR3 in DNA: TGTGCCAGCTACCCACTCGGGGGATACACTGAAGCTTTCTTT.

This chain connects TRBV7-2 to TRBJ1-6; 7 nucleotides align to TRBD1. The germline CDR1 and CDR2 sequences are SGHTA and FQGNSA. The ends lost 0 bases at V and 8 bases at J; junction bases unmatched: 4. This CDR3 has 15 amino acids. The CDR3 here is CASSLARQGYSPLHF. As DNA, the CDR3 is TGTGCCAGCAGCTTAGCGAGACAGGGCTATTCACCCCTCCACTTT.

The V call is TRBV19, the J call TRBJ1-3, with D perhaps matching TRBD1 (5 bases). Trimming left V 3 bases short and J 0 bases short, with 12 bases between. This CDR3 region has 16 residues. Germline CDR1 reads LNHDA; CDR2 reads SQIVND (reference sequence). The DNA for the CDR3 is TGTGCCAGTAGTATCAGGACATCCATCTCTGGAAACACCATATATTTT. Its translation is CASSIRTSISGNTIYF. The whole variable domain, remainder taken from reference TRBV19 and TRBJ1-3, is DGGITQSPKYLFRKEGQNVTLSCEQNLNHDAMYWYRQDPGQGLRLIYYSQIVNDFQKGDIAEGYSVSREKKESFPLTVTSAQKNPTAFYLCASSIRTSISGNTIYFGEGSWLTVV.

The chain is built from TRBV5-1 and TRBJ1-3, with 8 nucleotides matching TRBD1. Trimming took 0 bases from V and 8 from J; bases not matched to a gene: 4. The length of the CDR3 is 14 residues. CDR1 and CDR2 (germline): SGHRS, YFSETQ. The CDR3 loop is CASSLVDRADTIYF. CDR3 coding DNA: TGCGCCAGCAGCTTGGTGGACAGGGCGGACACCATATATTTT.

CDR3 bases: TGTGCCAGCAGTCTAGACGGCCGCCTGTTTAATGAAGCTTTCTTT. It encodes CASSLDGRLFNEAFF. The chain combines TRBV7-3 with TRBJ1-1; the D is unclear. CDR3 length equals 15 residues. Germline CDR1 is SGHTA and CDR2 is FQGTGA. Trimming shortened V by 6 bases and J by 7 bases, and 21 bases separated the two germline ends.

This chain's CDR3 is CASSPSHYLKYF. CDR3 bases: TGTGCCAGCAGCCCCTCTCACTACCTTAAGTACTTC. The genes are TRBV3-1 (or the pseudogene TRBV3-2) and TRBJ2-7, with D unresolved. Trimming cost V 4 bases and J 11 bases, with 15 bases left between them. Per the germline V gene, CDR1 is LGHDT and CDR2 is YNNKEL (reference sequence). The CDR3 runs 12 residues.

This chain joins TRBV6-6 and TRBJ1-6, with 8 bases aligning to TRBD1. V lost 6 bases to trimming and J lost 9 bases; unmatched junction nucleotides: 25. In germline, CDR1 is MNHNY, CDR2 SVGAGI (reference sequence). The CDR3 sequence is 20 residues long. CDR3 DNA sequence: TGTGCCAGCAGCCGCCTGCCCCGGACAGGGAAGGGCACGCCAGCTTCACCCCTCCACTTT. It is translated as CASSRLPRTGKGTPASPLHF.

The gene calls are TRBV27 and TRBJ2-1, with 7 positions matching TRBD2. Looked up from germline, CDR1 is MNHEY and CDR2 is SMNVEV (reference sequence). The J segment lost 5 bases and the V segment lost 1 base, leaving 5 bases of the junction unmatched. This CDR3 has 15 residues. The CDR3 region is CASSLWGGSNNEQFF. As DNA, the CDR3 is TGTGCCAGCAGTTTATGGGGGGGGAGTAACAATGAGCAGTTCTTC.

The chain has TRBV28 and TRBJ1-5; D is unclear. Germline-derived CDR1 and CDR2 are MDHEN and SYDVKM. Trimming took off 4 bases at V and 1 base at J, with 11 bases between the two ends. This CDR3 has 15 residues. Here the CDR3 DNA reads TGTGCCAGCAGTTCCATAAAAGAGAGCAATCAGCCCCAGCATTTT. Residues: CASSSIKESNQPQHF.